This T cell receptor beta chain emerged from a study of blood T cell repertoires in COVID-19 (dated by TCRdb to the early 2020s). The study in broad terms: Collaborator samples came from the United States, Italy and Spain and covered acute and convalescent phases of COVID-19. The material from the prospective study consisted of cDNA or gDNA derived from T cells, B-cell-depleted T cells, or PBMCs. Subjects who had been exposed to COVID-19, were actively infected with it, or had recovered from it provided the deeply sampled blood TCRbeta repertoires that made up the dataset. A freely available public database, intended as a resource for researchers studying the immune response to SARS-CoV-2, is where the repertoires were released. The samples were drawn from the first 160 participants of the ongoing ImmuneRACE study and from 1,254 subjects provided by 6 global collaborators. A de-identified subject ID, COVID-19 status, age in years and sex were almost always included in the sample metadata. Where HLA class I and class II types were available, the types were taken from metadata supplied by the sample provider, not from assay-based typing. Findings and caveats that apply to the study as a whole: Clinical and demographic metadata were provided uncurated, with the amount varying by source and participant.

Whole blood was collected in K2EDTA tubes by collaborating institutions according to the institutions' own protocols. For TCRbeta analysis, collaborator samples were shipped as frozen whole blood, as isolated PBMCs, or as DNA extracted from either sample type. The sample holds one count of this clone. Its antigen is unknown. No base quality values were provided; no much bigger clone lies one nucleotide off. Trimming takes 0 bases from V and 0 bases from J, and the germline ends sit 6 bases apart. Taken from the germline V gene (reference sequence), the CDR1 and CDR2 loops are SGHNT and YYREEE. The CDR3 holds 14 amino acids from the cysteine to the phenylalanine. CDR3 DNA only is kept here, 42 bases in frame from base 1. TCRbeta CDR3 regions were amplified from genomic DNA by means of the immunoSEQ Assay, a bias-controlled multiplex PCR. The study's own analysis went as follows. The number of nucleated cells in each sample was estimated from the amplification of reference gene primers within the assay. To quantify the absolute abundance of each unique TCRbeta CDR3 rearrangement, sequence reads were collapsed and filtered. For each sample, productive Simpson clonality was calculated by taking the square root of Simpson's diversity index across productive rearrangements. In TCRdb, the immuneACCESS table is reduced to in-frame sequences with V and J assigned. These tables do not hold every clone; where another copy was compared, an unresolved V gene accounts for under half, and the others remain unexplained. V, J and clone size were drawn from that table, and D and trimming were deduced from the DNA. The sample table shows 180,000 or so clones, and about 85% are seen once. Around 9.5% of the sample belongs to the ten largest clones.

This receptor was taken from a woman older than 75 with acute or convalescent COVID-19. The source material was peripheral blood. Recombination connected TRBV5-4 to TRBJ1-2, with the D gene not confidently named. The CDR3 region has the sequence CASSLDRPNYGYTF. The DNA sequence is given as TGTGCCAGCAGCTTGGACAGACCTAACTATGGCTACACCTTC.